One T cell receptor (beta chain) is described in this entry. Method: immunoSEQ multiplex PCR; TCRdb's copy keeps in-frame clones and lacks some. The table has some 80,000 clones, 70% to 90% seen once. The data originate from a study of OX40 agonist ivuxolimab in advanced cancers. Study-wide context: The patients received ivuxolimab by intravenous route every 2 weeks at 0.01 to 10 mg/kg.

Germline V CDR1 and CDR2: MNHNS, SASEGT. The CDR3 loop spans 11 amino acids. With 3 bases removed from V and 13 bases from J, the gap between germline ends came to 9 bases. The source was CD4+ or CD8+ T cells sorted from blood, collected in a trial of the OX40 agonist ivuxolimab. This TCR came from an adult with an advanced solid tumor such as melanoma, head and neck, liver or kidney cancer. The chain recombines TRBV6-1 with TRBJ2-2, with D possibly being TRBD1 or TRBD2 (5 bases each). The CDR3 loop is CASSDMRGLFF. CDR3 coding DNA: TGTGCCAGCAGTGACATGAGGGGGCTGTTTTTT.